The table lists the clone carrying this TCR beta chain with a few counts. In the authors' methods: Amplifying reference gene primers gave estimates of nucleated cell counts. Produced via immunoSEQ multiplex PCR; TCRdb's table is partial and in-frame only. V, J and clone size are those of that table, while D and trimming were read from the DNA. The repertoire holds roughly 92,000 clones, with over 75% as singletons. These data are taken from a study of blood T cell repertoires in COVID-19. Study as a whole: Whether acute or convalescent, the COVID-19 samples came from the United States, Italy and Spain. T cells, B-cell-depleted T cells, or PBMCs provided the cDNA or gDNA that served as material.

The receptor was derived from a human donor with acute or convalescent COVID-19. The donor label of this sample is uncertain. Sequenced: peripheral blood.

This chain's CDR3 is CASSPNRDSHYEQYF. CDR3 DNA sequence: TGTGCCAGCAGCCCAAACAGGGACAGCCACTACGAGCAGTACTTC. The V gene is TRBV7-8, the J gene TRBJ2-7; 7 bases fit TRBD1. The CDR3 length is 15 residues. Germline V gives CDR1 SGHVS, CDR2 FQNEAQ. With 5 bases clipped from V and 3 bases from J, the junction kept 10 bases outside the gene matches.